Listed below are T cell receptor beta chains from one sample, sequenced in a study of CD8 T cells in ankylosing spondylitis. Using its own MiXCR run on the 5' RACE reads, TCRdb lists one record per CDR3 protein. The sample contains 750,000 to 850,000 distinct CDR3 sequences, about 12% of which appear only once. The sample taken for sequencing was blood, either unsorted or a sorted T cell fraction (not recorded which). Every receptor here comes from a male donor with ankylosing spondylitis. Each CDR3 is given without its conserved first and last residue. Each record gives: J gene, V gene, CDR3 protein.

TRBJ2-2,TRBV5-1,ASSLPSRELRTGELF
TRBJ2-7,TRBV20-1,SARDWNGGAYEQY
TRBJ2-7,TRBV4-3,ASSQEPETYEQY
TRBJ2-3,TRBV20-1,SARDRTSGGTDTQY
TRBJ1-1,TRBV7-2,ASSLLPSLGEAF
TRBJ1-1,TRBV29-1,SVSPLRGDAEAF
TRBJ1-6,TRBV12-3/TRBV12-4,ASSLTGTGPLH
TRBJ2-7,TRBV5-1,ASSFGRTGSSYEQY
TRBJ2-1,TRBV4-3,ASSQDTSGRWRF
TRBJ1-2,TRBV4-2,ASSLRPGPSNYGYT
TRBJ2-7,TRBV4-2,ASSQDIAGSSYEQY
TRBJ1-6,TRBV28,ASSSHNSPLH
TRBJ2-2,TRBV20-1,SARRAGRLTGELF
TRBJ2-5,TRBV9,ASSVAASIETQY
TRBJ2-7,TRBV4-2,ASSREKGPGYEQY
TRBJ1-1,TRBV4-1,ASSRWDRQGSEAF
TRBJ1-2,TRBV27,ASSWGPPGGYT
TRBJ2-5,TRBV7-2,ASSLLGAWGETQY
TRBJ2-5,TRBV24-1,ATSEPGLGRETQY
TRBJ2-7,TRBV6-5,ASSYPGQVYEQY
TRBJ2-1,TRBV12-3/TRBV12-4,ASSLAGLGKF
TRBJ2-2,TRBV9,ASSVETSQNTGELF
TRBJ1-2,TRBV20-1,SARDRDGYT
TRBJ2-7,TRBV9,ASSVGSGILTYEQY
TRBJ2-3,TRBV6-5,ASSYSLASSTDTQY
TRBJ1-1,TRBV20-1,SAREGVWDTEAF
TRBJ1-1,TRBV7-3,ASSFRRRDTEAF
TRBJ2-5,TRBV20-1,SASKPTVYQETQY
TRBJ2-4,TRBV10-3,AISESRGGIQY
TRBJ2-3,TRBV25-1,AAEGPLSTDTQY
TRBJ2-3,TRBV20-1,SASSSLGTDTQY
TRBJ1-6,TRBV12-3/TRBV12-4,ASSLDWGGNSPLH
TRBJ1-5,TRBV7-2,ASSLSPGTVTQH
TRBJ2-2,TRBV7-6,ASSFVTGAGTGELF
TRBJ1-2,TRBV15,ATRPYTGNYGYT
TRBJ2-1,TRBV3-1,ASSQVDSQDQQF
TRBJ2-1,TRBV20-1,SARDSLAGNEQF
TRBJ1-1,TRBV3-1,ASSQSPGGALEAF
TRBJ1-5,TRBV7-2,ASSLQYQPQH
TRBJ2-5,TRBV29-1,SVWRGAQETQY
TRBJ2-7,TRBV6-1,ASRLTGVGSYEQY